Detailed here is one T cell receptor beta chain. This clonotype showed up just a few times. Its antigen is currently not known. Nothing much larger sits one base from this clone, and base qualities are not available. CDR1 and CDR2, looked up from the germline V gene, are MNHEY and SVGAGI. The CDR3 has 15 amino acids, counting the end cysteine and phenylalanine. Solely the CDR3 DNA is kept, with 45 bases framed from the first base. Germline trimming: 0 bases from V, 6 bases from J; junction bases outside gene matches: 2. The record originates from a study of identical twins (dated by TCRdb to the mid-2010s). As for the study more broadly: To test whether fetal clonotypes persist, the study used deep sequencing on TCR alpha and beta repertoires from monozygotic twins, unrelated adults of various ages, and cord blood. Replicate twin experiments were performed at different times using different library preparation protocols to rule out contamination. The full study reports these points: Compared with coincidental sharing between unrelated individuals, an excess of low generation-probability sequences was observed among out-of-frame TCR alpha sequences shared between twins. Zero-insertion analyses could be partly confounded by invariant T cells such as MAIT and iNKT, although diverse VJ usage argued against such confounding for most clonotypes. Fewer insertions were carried by abundant cord blood beta clonotypes; a weaker similar trend was observed in young adult naive repertoires, while no such trend was observed in memory repertoires. Excess twin sharing in beta out-of-frame sequences was weaker because fewer shared sequences lowered the signal-to-noise ratio. In monozygotic twins, recombination models systematically underestimated out-of-frame TCR alpha sharing, but the models matched the sharing seen between unrelated individuals. Because the same donors could not be followed over many years, conclusions were based on cross-sectional statistical analysis.

Library construction relied on 5' RACE. TCRdb names Illumina HiSeq 2000 as the instrument used. Template switching introduced a universal primer binding site; the final cDNA contained a unique molecular identifier, enabling accurate counting of TCR cDNA molecules. Specific primers in the conserved constant-segment region were used to synthesize first-strand cDNA for the TCR alpha and beta chains. To control for contamination, every cDNA library was double barcoded, receiving both a SMART-Mk sample barcode and Illumina barcodes. TruSeq adapter sequences and Illumina sample barcodes were added in two successive PCR steps. The Illumina HiSeq platform was used with custom primers to sequence TCR alpha and beta cDNA libraries. As for the original processing: Unique molecular identifiers were extracted from raw reads with MiGEC, and CDR3 positions were determined with MiXCR. Recombination models were inferred per individual with the repgenHMM and IGoR tools using an EM algorithm. Shared clonotypes were analyzed with the tcR package in R, and sharing was normalized by the product of cloneset sizes. To study raw recombination free of thymic and clonal selection effects, out-of-frame nonproductive sequences were analyzed. The public reads were run again by TCRdb, first through fastp at Q25 and then through MiXCR, and only productive beta chains were kept. Each entry merges the rows of one CDR3 protein and shows their most common DNA and genes. TCRdb assigned the V and J calls; the authors' analysis was not used. The sample table holds 460,000 or so distinct CDR3 sequences, of which 14% were seen once. The ten most abundant clones make up 0.5% to 0.65% of the sample.

Every donor in the study was a healthy Caucasian. The twin cohort comprised three pairs of female monozygotic twins, all aged about 18 to 30 years. Positive isolation kits from Invitrogen were used to isolate the CD4+ and CD8+ T cell populations. This sample also appeared in a second study, on yellow fever vaccine responses in identical twins. The second study also describes: The authors reported that the T cell response to vaccination in identical twins appeared partly convergent and partly personalized. In identical twins, the study followed T cell clones that responded to the vaccine with precision.

This receptor was identified in a woman aged 18-29 years in good health. The rearranged chain carries TRBV6-5 and TRBJ2-3; 11 bases in the middle match TRBD2. Sequencing was done on a sample of CD4+ T cells sorted from blood. CDR3 loop: CASSYSRLAGDTQYF. The nucleotide sequence is given as TGTGCCAGCAGTTACTCGCGACTAGCGGGGGATACGCAGTATTTT.